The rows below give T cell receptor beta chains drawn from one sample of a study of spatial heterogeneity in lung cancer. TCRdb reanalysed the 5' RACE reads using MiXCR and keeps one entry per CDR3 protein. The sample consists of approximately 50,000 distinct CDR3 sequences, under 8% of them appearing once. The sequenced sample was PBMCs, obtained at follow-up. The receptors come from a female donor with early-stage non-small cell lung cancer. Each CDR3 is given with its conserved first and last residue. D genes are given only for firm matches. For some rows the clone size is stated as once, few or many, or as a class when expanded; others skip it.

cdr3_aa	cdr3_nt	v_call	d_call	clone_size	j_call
CASSLASGGGLLGTDTQYF	TGTGCCAGCAGTTTGGCTAGCGGGGGGGGCCTCCTAGGGACAGATACGCAGTATTTT	TRBV12-3/TRBV12-4	TRBD2	few	TRBJ2-3
CASRSGPSNSPLHF	TGCGCCAGCAGATCCGGGCCATCAAATTCACCCCTCCACTTT	TRBV5-1	.	.	TRBJ1-6
CASSYREKLFF	TGTGCCAGCAGTTACCGGGAAAAACTGTTTTTT	TRBV12-3/TRBV12-4	.	many	TRBJ1-4
CASSPVGFSYEQYF	TGTGCCAGCAGTCCGGTGGGGTTTTCCTACGAGCAGTACTTC	TRBV2	.	.	TRBJ2-7
CASSQNRGGNTEAFF	TGTGCCAGCAGCCAAAACAGGGGAGGGAACACTGAAGCTTTCTTT	TRBV12-3/TRBV12-4	TRBD1	.	TRBJ1-1
CATPGELGHPQHF	TGTGCCACTCCGGGGGAATTGGGTCACCCCCAGCATTTT	TRBV24-1	.	many	TRBJ1-5
CASSFDGFSNTGELFF	TGTGCCAGCAGCTTCGACGGGTTCTCGAACACCGGGGAGCTGTTTTTT	TRBV7-6	.	many	TRBJ2-2
CSASPQGRFLYEQYF	TGCAGTGCTAGCCCCCAGGGACGTTTTCTTTACGAGCAGTACTTC	TRBV20-1	.	few	TRBJ2-7
CASKGRRPPDTQYF	TGTGCCAGCAAGGGTAGGAGACCTCCAGATACGCAGTATTTT	TRBV21-1	.	.	TRBJ2-3
CASSFSGSGGWKTQYF	TGTGCCAGCAGTTTTTCTGGTAGCGGGGGATGGAAGACCCAGTACTTC	TRBV28	TRBD2	.	TRBJ2-5
CASSPSVGLDTQYF	TGTGCCAGCAGCCCCAGCGTGGGCCTGGATACGCAGTATTTT	TRBV9	.	many	TRBJ2-3
CASSIEGAGGEKLFF	TGTGCCAGTAGTATAGAGGGCGCAGGCGGTGAAAAACTGTTTTTT	TRBV19	.	many	TRBJ1-4
CASSYTPMDGNYGYTF	TGTGCCAGCAGTTACACCCCCATGGACGGAAACTATGGCTACACCTTC	TRBV6-2/TRBV6-3	.	many	TRBJ1-2
CASKNLGSSPLHF	TGTGCCAGCAAGAATCTAGGAAGTTCACCCCTCCACTTT	TRBV25-1	.	many	TRBJ1-6
CASSQGGTIQETQYF	TGTGCCAGCAGCCAGGGGGGGACTATCCAAGAGACCCAGTACTTC	TRBV14	TRBD2	few	TRBJ2-5
CASQGQADTGELFF	TGTGCCAGCCAGGGACAGGCGGACACCGGGGAGCTGTTTTTT	TRBV7-8	TRBD1	many	TRBJ2-2
CASSSSSYEQYF	TGTGCCAGCAGCTCAAGCTCCTACGAGCAGTACTTC	TRBV7-2	.	few	TRBJ2-7
CASTEPGELFF	TGTGCCAGCACCGAACCGGGGGAGCTGTTTTTT	TRBV2	.	few	TRBJ2-2
CASSLVRVNTEAFF	TGCGCCAGCAGCTTGGTTAGGGTGAACACTGAAGCTTTCTTT	TRBV5-1	.	many	TRBJ1-1
CASSLDGRPSTDTQYF	TGTGCCAGCAGCTTAGACGGGAGACCTAGCACAGATACGCAGTATTTT	TRBV11-2	.	few	TRBJ2-3
CASSFRVGSSYEQYF	TGTGCCAGCAGTTTCCGAGTCGGGAGCTCCTACGAGCAGTACTTC	TRBV12-3/TRBV12-4	.	many	TRBJ2-7
CASSQARDTGELFF	TGTGCCAGCAGCCAGGCGAGGGACACCGGGGAGCTGTTTTTT	TRBV11-3	.	many	TRBJ2-2
CANQLGETQYF	TGTGCCAACCAACTTGGGGAGACCCAGTACTTC	TRBV25-1	.	.	TRBJ2-5
CASRIRHLWAYEQYF	TGTGCCAGCAGGATTCGACATCTCTGGGCCTACGAGCAGTACTTC	TRBV3-2	.	many	TRBJ2-7
CASRTTVNQETQYF	TGTGCCAGCCGGACGACAGTGAACCAAGAGACCCAGTACTTC	TRBV12-3/TRBV12-4	.	many	TRBJ2-5
CASSEPAIPFTDTQYF	TGTGCCAGCAGTGAACCAGCAATCCCCTTCACAGATACGCAGTATTTT	TRBV6-1	.	.	TRBJ2-3
CASSPYQETQYF	TGTGCCAGCTCCCCGTACCAAGAGACCCAGTACTTC	TRBV18	.	many	TRBJ2-5
CASNYGESYGYTF	TGTGCCAGCAATTATGGGGAGAGCTATGGCTACACCTTC	TRBV2	.	.	TRBJ1-2
CASDRGLVIPDTQYF	TGTGCCAGCGATCGCGGACTAGTCATCCCAGATACGCAGTATTTT	TRBV6-1	TRBD2	many	TRBJ2-3
CSVAWTGNNQPQHF	TGCAGTGTAGCCTGGACAGGGAACAATCAGCCCCAGCATTTT	TRBV20-1	TRBD1	many	TRBJ1-5
CAISRGLNTEAFF	TGTGCCATCAGCCGGGGGTTGAACACTGAAGCTTTCTTT	TRBV6-2/TRBV6-3	.	many	TRBJ1-1
CASSLLRGRNEQFF	TGTGCCAGCAGCTTATTGAGGGGGCGAAATGAGCAGTTCTTC	TRBV7-2	TRBD1	.	TRBJ2-1
CASRQGTTDTQYF	TGTGCCAGCCGACAGGGCACCACAGATACGCAGTATTTT	TRBV2	TRBD1	few	TRBJ2-3
CSVPNTGELFF	TGCAGCGTTCCGAACACCGGGGAGCTGTTTTTT	TRBV29-1	.	many	TRBJ2-2
CASSDREGTEAFF	TGTGCCAGCAGCGACAGGGAGGGCACTGAAGCTTTCTTT	TRBV12-3/TRBV12-4	TRBD1	many	TRBJ1-1
CASSRGTSWTNEQFF	TGTGCCAGCAGTAGAGGGACTAGCTGGACCAATGAGCAGTTCTTC	TRBV28	TRBD2	.	TRBJ2-1
CASSLETFVGEAFF	TGCGCCAGCAGCTTGGAGACATTCGTCGGTGAAGCTTTCTTT	TRBV5-1	.	many	TRBJ1-1
CASSLRNYGYTF	TGTGCCAGCAGCTTAAGGAACTATGGCTACACCTTC	TRBV7-2	.	few	TRBJ1-2
CSARDRAYEQYF	TGCAGCGCACGGGACAGGGCCTACGAGCAGTACTTC	TRBV29-1	TRBD1	.	TRBJ2-7
CASSSLAGGGDDEQFF	TGTGCCAGCAGTTCATTAGCGGGGGGCGGAGACGATGAGCAGTTCTTC	TRBV28	TRBD2	.	TRBJ2-1
CASSLGVSQETQYF	TGTGCCAGCAGCTTAGGAGTCAGCCAAGAGACCCAGTACTTC	TRBV7-2	.	many	TRBJ2-5
CASSLRSSYNSPLHF	TGTGCCAGCAGCCTCAGAAGCTCCTATAATTCACCCCTCCACTTT	TRBV7-6	.	many	TRBJ1-6
CSARATGRNENNYGYTF	TGCAGTGCTAGAGCGACAGGGAGAAATGAAAATAACTATGGCTACACCTTC	TRBV20-1	TRBD1	.	TRBJ1-2
CASSLVVAADTQYF	TGTGCCAGCAGCTTAGTCGTTGCGGCAGATACGCAGTATTTT	TRBV7-2	.	many	TRBJ2-3
CASSVTGSSYNEQFF	TGTGCCAGCAGCGTTACAGGGAGCTCCTACAATGAGCAGTTCTTC	TRBV7-9	.	.	TRBJ2-1
CSAIQRGGPTDTQYF	TGCAGTGCCATTCAGCGGGGGGGCCCAACAGATACGCAGTATTTT	TRBV20-1	TRBD2	many	TRBJ2-3
CAWRPIDRDNSPLHF	TGTGCCTGGAGACCTATCGACAGGGATAATTCACCCCTCCACTTT	TRBV30	TRBD1	.	TRBJ1-6
CASSLLGGTEAFF	TGTGCCAGCAGCTTACTGGGGGGAACTGAAGCTTTCTTT	TRBV7-2	.	many	TRBJ1-1
CATTSSGGRAFF	TGTGCCACCACTTCATCAGGGGGAAGGGCTTTCTTT	TRBV24-1	TRBD1	.	TRBJ1-1
CASSVGLAGKNTGELFF	TGTGCCAGCAGCGTAGGACTAGCGGGGAAGAACACCGGGGAGCTGTTTTTT	TRBV7-6	TRBD2	many	TRBJ2-2
CSARQDNEQFF	TGCAGTGCCCGACAGGACAATGAGCAGTTCTTC	TRBV20-1	.	many	TRBJ2-1
CASSPQGANSGANVLTF	TGTGCCAGCTCACCACAGGGGGCCAACTCTGGGGCCAACGTCCTGACTTTC	TRBV18	TRBD1	many	TRBJ2-6
CATSPRVSGANVLTF	TGTGCCACCAGCCCCCGGGTTTCTGGGGCCAACGTCCTGACTTTC	TRBV15	.	many	TRBJ2-6
CASSLGGYYGYTF	TGTGCCAGCAGTTTAGGAGGGTACTATGGCTACACCTTC	TRBV28	.	few	TRBJ1-2
CAWGTGTGNTEAFF	TGTGCCTGGGGTACCGGGACAGGGAACACTGAAGCTTTCTTT	TRBV30	TRBD1	.	TRBJ1-1
CSARSGGLGDTQYF	TGCAGTGCTAGGAGCGGGGGGCTCGGAGATACGCAGTATTTT	TRBV20-1	TRBD2	.	TRBJ2-3
CASSLRASTDTQYF	TGTGCCAGCAGCTTACGAGCGAGCACAGATACGCAGTATTTT	TRBV7-2	.	many	TRBJ2-3